This T cell receptor beta chain is from a study of shared clonotypes between healthy human individuals. Measured with immunoSEQ multiplex PCR; TCRdb has only the in-frame clones, and not every one. The profile shows some 2 million clones, 85% to 95% of them singletons. Sequenced material: naive CD4+ T cells sorted from blood. Subset specified: CD45RA+ positively selected. This TCR derives from a man younger than 35 in good health.

CDR3 DNA sequence: TGCGCCAGCAGCTTGGTGGCGGGGCAGGGGACCCAGTACTTC. This sequence encodes CASSLVAGQGTQYF. V is TRBV5-1 and J is TRBJ2-5, with D maybe TRBD2 (6 bases). The CDR3 loop spans 14 amino acids. The germline CDR1 and CDR2 sequences are SGHRS and YFSETQ. V lost 0 bases, J lost 7 bases, and 13 bases lay in between.